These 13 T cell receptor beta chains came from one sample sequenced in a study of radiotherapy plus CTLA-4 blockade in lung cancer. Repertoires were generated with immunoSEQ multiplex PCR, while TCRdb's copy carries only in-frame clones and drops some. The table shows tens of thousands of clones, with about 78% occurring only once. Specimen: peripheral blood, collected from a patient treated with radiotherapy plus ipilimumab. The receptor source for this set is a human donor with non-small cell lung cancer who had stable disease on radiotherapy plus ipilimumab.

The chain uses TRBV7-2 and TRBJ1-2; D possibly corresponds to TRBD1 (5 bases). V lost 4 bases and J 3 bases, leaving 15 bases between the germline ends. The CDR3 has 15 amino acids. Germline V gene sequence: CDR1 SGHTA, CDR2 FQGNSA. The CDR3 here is CASSSSRDGHYGYTF. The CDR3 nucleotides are TGTGCCAGCAGCTCATCCCGGGACGGCCACTATGGCTACACCTTC.

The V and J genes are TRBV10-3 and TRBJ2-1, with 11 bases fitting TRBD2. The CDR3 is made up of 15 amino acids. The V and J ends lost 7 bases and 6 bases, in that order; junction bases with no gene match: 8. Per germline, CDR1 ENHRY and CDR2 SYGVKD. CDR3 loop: CAITPSGGLVNEQFF. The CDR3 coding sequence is TGTGCCATCACTCCTAGCGGGGGGCTAGTCAATGAGCAGTTCTTC.

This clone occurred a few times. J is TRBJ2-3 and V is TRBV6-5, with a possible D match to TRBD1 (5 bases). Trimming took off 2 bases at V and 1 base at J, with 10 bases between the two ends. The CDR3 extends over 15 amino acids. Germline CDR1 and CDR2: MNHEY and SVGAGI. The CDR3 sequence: CASSYDSGRTDTQYF. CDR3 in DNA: TGTGCCAGCAGTTACGACAGTGGCCGCACAGATACGCAGTATTTT.

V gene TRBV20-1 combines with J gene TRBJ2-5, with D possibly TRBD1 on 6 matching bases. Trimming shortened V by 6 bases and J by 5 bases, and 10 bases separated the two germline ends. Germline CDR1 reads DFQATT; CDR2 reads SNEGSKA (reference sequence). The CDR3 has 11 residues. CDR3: CSAHRVETQYF. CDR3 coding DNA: TGCAGTGCGCACAGGGTGGAGACCCAGTACTTC.

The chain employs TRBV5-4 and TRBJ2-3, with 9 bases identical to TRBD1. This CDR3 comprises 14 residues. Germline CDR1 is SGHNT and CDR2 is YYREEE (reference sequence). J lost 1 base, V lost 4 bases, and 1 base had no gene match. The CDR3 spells CASSRDRGTDTQYF. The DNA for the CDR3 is TGTGCCAGCAGCCGGGACAGGGGCACAGATACGCAGTATTTT. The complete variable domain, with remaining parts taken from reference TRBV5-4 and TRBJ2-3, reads ETGVTQSPTHLIKTRGQQVTLRCSSQSGHNTVSWYQQALGQGPQFIFQYYREEENGRGNFPPRFSGLQFPNYSSELNVNALELDDSALYLCASSRDRGTDTQYFGPGTRLTVL.

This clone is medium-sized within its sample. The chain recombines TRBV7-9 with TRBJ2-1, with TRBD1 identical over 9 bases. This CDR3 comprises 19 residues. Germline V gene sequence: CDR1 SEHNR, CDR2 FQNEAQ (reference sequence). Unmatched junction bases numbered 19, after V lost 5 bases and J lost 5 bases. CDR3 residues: CASSPQDRGFNRMDNEQFF. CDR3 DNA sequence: TGTGCCAGCAGCCCTCAGGACAGGGGCTTTAATAGGATGGACAATGAGCAGTTCTTC.

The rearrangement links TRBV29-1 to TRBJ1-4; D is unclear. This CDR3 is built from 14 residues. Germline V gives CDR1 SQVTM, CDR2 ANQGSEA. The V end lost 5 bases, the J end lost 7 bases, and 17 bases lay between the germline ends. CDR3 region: CSVPLGSGSEKLFF. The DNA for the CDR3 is TGCAGCGTTCCGTTGGGTAGCGGGTCTGAAAAACTGTTTTTT.

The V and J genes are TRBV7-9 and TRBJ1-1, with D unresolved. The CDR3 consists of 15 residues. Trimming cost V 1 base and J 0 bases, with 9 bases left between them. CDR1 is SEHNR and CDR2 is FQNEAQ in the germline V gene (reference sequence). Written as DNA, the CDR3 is TGTGCCAGCAGCTTAGATAACACGATGAACACTGAAGCTTTCTTT. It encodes CASSLDNTMNTEAFF. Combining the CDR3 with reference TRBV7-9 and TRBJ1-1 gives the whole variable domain DTGVSQNPRHKITKRGQNVTFRCDPISEHNRLYWYRQTLGQGPEFLTYFQNEAQLEKSRLLSDRFSAERPKGSFSTLEIQRTEQGDSAMYLCASSLDNTMNTEAFFGQGTRLTVV.

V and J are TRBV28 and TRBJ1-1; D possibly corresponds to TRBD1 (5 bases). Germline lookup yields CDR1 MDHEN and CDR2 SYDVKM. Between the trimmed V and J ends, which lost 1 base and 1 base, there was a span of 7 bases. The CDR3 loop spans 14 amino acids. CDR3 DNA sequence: TGTGCCAGCAGTTTATCCGGGGGGAACACTGAAGCTTTCTTT. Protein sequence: CASSLSGGNTEAFF.

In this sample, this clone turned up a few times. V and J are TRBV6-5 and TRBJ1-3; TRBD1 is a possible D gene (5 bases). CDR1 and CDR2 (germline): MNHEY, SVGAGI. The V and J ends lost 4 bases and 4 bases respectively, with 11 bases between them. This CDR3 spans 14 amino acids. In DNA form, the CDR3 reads TGTGCCAGCAGTTCTCGGGACGGCGGAAACACCATATATTTT. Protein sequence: CASSSRDGGNTIYF.

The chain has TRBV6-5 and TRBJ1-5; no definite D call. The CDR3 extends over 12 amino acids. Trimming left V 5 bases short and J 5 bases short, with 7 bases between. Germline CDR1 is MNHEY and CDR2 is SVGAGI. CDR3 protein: CASSELDQPQHF. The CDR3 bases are TGTGCCAGCAGTGAATTAGATCAGCCCCAGCATTTT.

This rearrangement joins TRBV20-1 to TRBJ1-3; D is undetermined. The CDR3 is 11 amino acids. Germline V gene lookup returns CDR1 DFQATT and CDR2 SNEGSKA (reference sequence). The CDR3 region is CSSPSGNTIYF. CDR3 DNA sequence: TGCAGCAGTCCATCTGGAAACACCATATATTTT.

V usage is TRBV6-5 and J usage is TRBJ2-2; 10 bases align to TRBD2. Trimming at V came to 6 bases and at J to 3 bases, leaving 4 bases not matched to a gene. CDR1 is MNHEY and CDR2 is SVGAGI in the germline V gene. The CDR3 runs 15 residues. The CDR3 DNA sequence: TGTGCCAGCAGCCTAGCGGGGGATCACACCGGGGAGCTGTTTTTT. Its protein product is CASSLAGDHTGELFF.